This T cell receptor beta chain was captured by sequencing in a study of long-term antiretroviral therapy in people with HIV. Run at survey level, the immunoSEQ assay was version v3.0. The method was immunoSEQ multiplex PCR; TCRdb's version includes in-frame clones alone and lacks a portion of them. This table has over 10,000 clones, about nine tenths appearing once. From germline, CDR1 is SQVTM and CDR2 ANQGSEA. Losses at the gene ends were 4 bases for V and 7 bases for J; bases not matched to a gene: 9. There are 14 residues in the CDR3. For this clone: Its antigen is unknown.

Study findings and constraints: Although diversity increased after ART, it remained lower than in transplant donor controls.

The input for sequencing was unsorted PBMCs, taken 2.1 years after starting antiretroviral therapy. This receptor was identified in a woman in her thirties or forties with HIV. J is TRBJ2-2 and V is TRBV29-1; 7 bases are a match to TRBD2. CDR3: CSVGVQRGSGELFF. The CDR3 bases are TGCAGCGTTGGAGTGCAGCGGGGTAGCGGGGAGCTGTTTTTT.